The next 12 T cell receptor beta chains were all read from a single sample in a study of regulatory T cells in long-lasting Graves disease. Time point reported: newly diagnosed GD, antithyroid drugs for less than 3 months. With RNA extracted from PBMCs as input, the TCR library was made. Arm-PCR with iRepertoire HTBI primers amplified the CDR3 regions for these TCR beta libraries. TCRdb fed the multiplex PCR reads into MiXCR, producing one record per CDR3 protein. The sample shows about 560,000 distinct CDR3 sequences, 15% to 20% of them seen only once. This same sample was also taken into another study, of T cells in Graves' hyperthyroidism and ophthalmopathy.

The sequencing used peripheral blood mononuclear cells (PBMCs), collected at new diagnosis, from a patient treated with antithyroid drugs. The receptor set was obtained from a man between 18 and 29 years old with Graves disease.

A few counts support this clonotype. The rearrangement joins TRBV6-5 to TRBJ2-2; D is possibly TRBD2 (5 bases). CDR3 length equals 16 residues. Trimming cost V 0 bases and J 6 bases, with 14 bases left between them. CDR1 and CDR2 from the germline V gene are MNHEY and SVGAGI. The CDR3 spells CASSYSDYGSAGELFF. The CDR3 DNA follows: TGTGCCAGCAGTTACTCAGACTATGGGTCAGCCGGGGAGCTGTTTTTT.

This clonotype was detected ten times or more. The genes are TRBV5-1 and TRBJ2-3; 14 bases fit TRBD2. The V gene end was trimmed by 2 bases and the J gene end by 12 bases; junction bases not matched to a gene: 5. The length of the CDR3 is 14 residues. Looked up from germline, CDR1 is SGHRS and CDR2 is YFSETQ. CDR3 sequence: CASSFRLAGGGQYF. CDR3 DNA: TGCGCCAGCAGCTTTCGACTAGCGGGAGGGGGCCAGTATTTT.

This clonotype appeared many times. The conserved final phenylalanine or tryptophan is absent from the CDR3, which likely points to a read error. The genes are TRBV15 and TRBJ1-1; D unclear. The germline V and J ends were trimmed by 0 bases and 1 base, with 3 bases remaining between them. CDR1 and CDR2 from the germline V gene are LNHNV and YYDKDF (reference sequence). The CDR3 extends over 13 amino acids. The CDR3 region is CATSREQNTEAFL. The CDR3 nucleotides read TGTGCCACCAGCAGAGAACAGAACACTGAAGCTTTCCTT.

This clonotype was observed at least ten times. The V call is TRBV5-1, the J call TRBJ1-5, with a tentative D call TRBD1 (5 bases). Per germline, CDR1 SGHRS and CDR2 YFSETQ. This CDR3 is built from 15 residues. Trimming shortened V by 9 bases and J by 1 base, and 17 bases separated the two germline ends. As DNA, the CDR3 is TGCGCCACCCGCCTCACGGGGGAGAGCAATCAGCCCCAGCATTTT. Protein sequence: CATRLTGESNQPQHF.

This clonotype has a count of ten or more. The chain has TRBV7-3 and TRBJ2-5; 11 bases line up with TRBD1. V shed 8 bases, J shed 2 bases, and the junction held 1 base outside the gene matches. The CDR3 has 13 amino acids. Per germline, CDR1 SGHTA and CDR2 FQGTGA. CDR3: CASGTGGQETQYF. The CDR3, as DNA: TGTGCCAGCGGGACAGGGGGACAAGAGACCCAGTACTTC.

The chain recombines TRBV30 with TRBJ2-7; D possibly corresponds to TRBD2 (6 bases). The germline CDR1 and CDR2 sequences are GTSNPN and SVGIG (reference sequence). The CDR3 is 12 residues long. Trimming stripped 0 bases from V and 6 bases from J, with 9 bases between. The CDR3 protein is CAWSVGGPEQYF. In nucleotides, the CDR3 is TGTGCCTGGAGTGTAGGAGGGCCCGAGCAGTACTTC.

This clonotype has a handful of counts. This chain uses TRBV9 with TRBJ1-4; no firm D call. Germline CDR1 SGDLS, CDR2 YYNGEE. The CDR3 consists of 15 residues. Trimming removed 0 bases at V and 0 bases at J, with 6 bases between. This CDR3 is CASSVGQTTNEKLFF. Written as DNA, the CDR3 is TGTGCCAGCAGCGTAGGCCAGACAACTAATGAAAAACTGTTTTTT.

This clonotype was seen many times. The junction departs from germline at one end; a sequencing error may be responsible. V gene TRBV7-7 combines with J gene TRBJ2-1; D is uncertain. This CDR3 is built from 15 residues. Germline assignment: CDR1 SSHAT and CDR2 FNYEAQ (reference sequence). DNA for the CDR3: TGTGCTAGCAGCCCAAGTCGGGTCGGTGGCTCTGAGCAGTTCTTC. This encodes CASSPSRVGGSEQFF.

This clonotype was counted only a few times. V is TRBV5-1 and J is TRBJ2-1, with 10 bases that match TRBD1. TRBJ2-5 matches the DNA end more closely, so the J call is doubtful. The germline gives CDR1 SGHRS, CDR2 YFSETQ. CDR3 size: 16 residues. CDR3: CASSSTGTGEWKTQYF. In nucleotides, the CDR3 is TGCGCCAGCAGCTCTACCGGGACAGGGGAATGGAAGACCCAGTACTTC.

This clonotype was detected many times. The CDR3 nucleotides are TGTGCCAGCAGTTTTGGGGTTGAGCAGTTCTTC. Encoded protein: CASSFGVEQFF. The chain employs TRBV12-3 or TRBV12-4 and TRBJ2-1, with D uncertain. The CDR3 extends over 11 amino acids. The V end lost 3 bases, the J end lost 9 bases, and 6 bases lay between the germline ends.

This clonotype was observed many times. This chain links TRBV12-3 or TRBV12-4 with TRBJ2-5, with 13 bases matching TRBD2. V lost 6 bases to trimming and J lost 4 bases; unmatched junction nucleotides: 5. The CDR3 length is 15 residues. This CDR3 reads CASSRTSGGGETQYF. The DNA of the CDR3 is TGTGCCAGCAGCAGGACTAGCGGGGGAGGAGAGACCCAGTACTTC.

V and J are TRBV27 and TRBJ2-2; D not resolved. Trimming stripped 4 bases from V and 7 bases from J, with 10 bases between. The germline V gene encodes CDR1 MNHEY and CDR2 SMNVEV (reference sequence). The CDR3 spans 13 residues. CDR3 amino acids: CASSSNIVGELFF. As DNA, the CDR3 is TGTGCCAGCAGTTCGAATATAGTCGGGGAGCTGTTTTTT.